The present TCR beta chain was sequenced within a study of vaccination and CD4 T cells after COVID-19. Overall study: Convalescent participants consisted of six males and four females, two being Hispanic. Everyone enrolled got two doses of BNT162b2 or mRNA-1273 vaccine.

In the case of this clonotype: Its antigen is not known.

Documented treatment: 10-day PBMC culture with coronavirus spike peptide pools or control peptides (ViraFEST assay). ViraFEST sequenced TCRs after peptide-pool expansion of antigen-specific T cells. The CDR3 covers 16 residues. V dropped 5 bases and J dropped 3; count of bases not matched to a gene: 11. CDR1 and CDR2 (germline): MDHEN, SYDVKM. An Oncomine TCR Beta short-read assay was used to sequence the DNA from cultured CD4+ T cells. TCRdb analysed the PCR reads with MiXCR anew, one entry per CDR3 protein. The table has approximately 17,000 distinct CDR3 sequences, less than 70% seen once; the top ten hold more than 9.5%.

Material: CD4+ T cells from blood, cultured in vitro. This receptor was taken from a human donor who had recovered from COVID-19. The chain combines TRBV28 with TRBJ1-2; 8 bases align to TRBD1. CDR3 in DNA: TGTGCCAGCAGTCCCCAGGGGGCAAATTGGGACTATGGCTACACCTTC. Residues: CASSPQGANWDYGYTF.